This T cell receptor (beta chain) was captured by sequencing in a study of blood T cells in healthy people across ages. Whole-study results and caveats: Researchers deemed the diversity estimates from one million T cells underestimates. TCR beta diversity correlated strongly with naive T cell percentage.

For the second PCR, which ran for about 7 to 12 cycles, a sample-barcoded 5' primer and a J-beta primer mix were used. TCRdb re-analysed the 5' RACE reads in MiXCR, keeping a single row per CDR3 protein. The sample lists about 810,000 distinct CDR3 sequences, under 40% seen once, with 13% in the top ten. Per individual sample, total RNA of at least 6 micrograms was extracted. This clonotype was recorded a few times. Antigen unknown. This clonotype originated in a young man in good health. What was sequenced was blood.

CDR3 DNA: TGCAGTGCTAAACCAACAGGGCTACTCAATGAAAAACTGTTTTTT. It translates to CSAKPTGLLNEKLFF. The chain combines TRBV20-1 with TRBJ1-4; D may be TRBD1 (6 bases). From germline, CDR1 is DFQATT and CDR2 SNEGSKA (reference sequence). The CDR3 is 15 residues long. V was pared by 4 bases and J by 5 bases, with 17 bases between.